This TCR beta chain came from a study of T-cell reconstitution after alpha-beta-depleted transplantation in children. This clonotype occurred a few times. Its specificity is not known. Study observations and caveats: Reported findings indicate that, about two months after transplant, alpha-beta T cells came from several hundred expanded clones, which were derived from non-depleted graft cells. Fresh T-cell production supplied most of the T-cell counts and diversity seen one year after transplant. It was surviving recipient T cells and thymic progenitors that gave some patients high TCRbeta diversity at day 60.

Unique molecular identifiers were used in preparing the TCRbeta library. TCRdb passed the PCR reads through MiXCR, listing each CDR3 protein once. The table shows 250,000 to 400,000 distinct CDR3 sequences, with around 25% occurring only once. Per the germline V gene, CDR1 is SEHNR and CDR2 is FQNEAQ (reference sequence). V was trimmed by 1 base and J by 5 bases, leaving 12 bases between them. This CDR3 region has 15 residues. The receptor was isolated from a male patient under 18 who had a stem cell transplant for acute lymphoblastic leukemia, so the T cells may come from the graft donor. The sample here was PBMCs, mostly from graft donor cells, taken 180 days after TCRalphabeta/CD19-depleted stem cell transplant. The chain employs TRBV7-9 and TRBJ2-1; TRBD2 might be the D (6 bases). The CDR3 here is CASSLGLALHNEQFF. The CDR3, as DNA: TGTGCCAGCAGCTTAGGTCTAGCGCTACACAATGAGCAGTTCTTC.